This T cell receptor (beta chain) derives from a study of beta chain features in type 1 diabetes (dated by TCRdb to 2016 to 2019). Regarding the study in general: Patients and healthy donors did not differ in mean age, gender distribution, total cell number or subset yield. A total of about 100 million sorted cells were examined across all samples, and RNA yield correlated strongly with the number of cells per subset. Regulatory and stem cell-like memory subsets were obtained from only 8 patients and roughly 8 healthy donors, while naive and central memory subsets were obtained from all 28 donors. The study compared TCRB repertoires of sorted circulating CD4+ T cell subsets between recently diagnosed type 1 diabetes patients and matched healthy donors. What the authors observed across the whole study: Naive, central memory and regulatory TCRB repertoires appeared to be more alike among patients than among healthy donors. At VDJ recombination sites, patients with type 1 diabetes made fewer insertions and deleted more nucleotides, a pattern implying thymic rearrangement abnormalities. Because cDNA was sequenced instead of genomic DNA, highly expressing activated cells could be over-represented, though the groups showed no difference in activation or CD3 levels. Because the HLA sub-analyses included only small numbers of individuals, any influence of HLA type on TCRB rearrangement was left unresolved. A moderate but significant shortening of TCRB CDR3 length was observed in type 1 diabetes patients in all four CD4+ subsets. PCR may preferentially amplify shorter templates, but because patient and control samples were amplified and corrected together, any resulting skew would affect both groups equally.

Turning to this clone: What antigen it recognizes has not been identified. Base qualities are not provided; no much larger clone lies one nucleotide away.

Cut back by 8 bases and 6 bases, the V and J ends lie 18 bases apart. There are 14 amino acids in the CDR3, from cysteine to phenylalanine inclusive. The entry retains the CDR3 DNA only, 42 bases that are in frame from base 1. From the germline V gene, CDR1 is MNHEY and CDR2 is SVGAGI. All of the isolated RNA was reverse transcribed with the High Capacity cDNA Reverse Transcription Kit, so expressed TCRB transcripts were sequenced. Deep immunoSEQ sequencing was applied to naive, central memory and regulatory T cell samples, giving an average of about 3.57 million total reads per sample. After sorted cells were lysed in RLT buffer, RNA was extracted with DNase-treated RNeasy Micro or Mini kits, with the choice depending on cell number. Each cell subset was processed separately to prevent cross-contamination, with patient and healthy donor samples processed together. TCRB sequences were amplified from cDNA with the immunoSEQ multiplex PCR, producing 87-bp fragments spanning the CDR3 region. Amplicons were sequenced on the Illumina HiSeq platform. For the original study's pipeline: PCR bias was corrected computationally using synthetic template baselines, and reads within Hamming distance 2 were collapsed, with unmergeable singletons discarded. Reads were aligned against IMGT so that V, D and J genes, CDR3 length and insertions or deletions at six rearrangement sites could be assigned. Within each subset, clonotype counts were normalized to sorted cell number, and only after that were true diversity and Gini coefficients computed with the tcR R package. The overlap coefficient, calculated on TCRB nucleotide sequences, was used to measure repertoire sharing. This is the immuneACCESS table as TCRdb keeps it, with only in-frame sequences that have V and J called. A part of the clones is gone; compared with another copy, unresolved V genes explain less than half, and the rest is unexplained. That table furnishes V, J and clone size, whereas the DNA furnished D and trimming. This sample lists about 240,000 clones; 27% were detected once. The ten top clones hold roughly 4.1% of the sample.

From each donor, a single peripheral blood sample of about 110 mL on average was drawn into heparinised tubes. Using a panel that included CD45RO, CCR7, CD25, CD127, CD95 and CD27, naive, central memory, regulatory and stem cell-like memory CD4+ T cells were sorted on a BD FACSAria II. A purity above 95% was achieved for all sorted populations. PBMCs were isolated right away by Lymphoprep density gradient centrifugation and were stained directly, without culture. To minimize batch effects, samples were stained and sorted in pairs, one healthy donor with one patient per experiment. Source material: central memory CD4+ T cells from blood. The chain is assembled from TRBV6-5 and TRBJ2-3; a confident D gene designation cannot be given. This TCR was recovered from a man aged 25-45 years in good health. In nucleotide form, the sequence is TGTGCCAGCCAGATGGGAAATCCTGCGGATACGCAGTATTTT. Its protein product is CASQMGNPADTQYF.